Listed below are T cell receptor beta chains from one sample, sequenced in a study of T cell changes during pregnancy in multiple sclerosis. Generated by immunoSEQ multiplex PCR, the TCRdb table keeps only in-frame clones and is missing some. The sample has fewer than 70,000 clones; 80% to 95% are singletons. The source material was CD8+ T cells from peripheral blood mononuclear cells, sampled in the third trimester of pregnancy. The receptors here all came from a female donor in good health, enrolled as a control in a pregnancy study. CDR3s include the opening cysteine and the closing phenylalanine or tryptophan. D genes are given only for firm matches. A row's size may be missing; if present it is once, few, many or a size class.

CDR3 protein	CDR3 DNA	clone size	J gene	V gene	D gene
CASSKGLAASYNEQFF	TGTGCCAGCAGCAAGGGACTAGCGGCCTCCTACAATGAGCAGTTCTTC	few	TRBJ2-1	TRBV11-3	TRBD2
CASSESSSYEQYF	TGTGCCAGCAGTGAATCTTCTAGCTACGAGCAGTACTTC	NA	TRBJ2-7	TRBV25-1	NA
CASSSPGAGGIGQPTDTQYF	TGTGCCAGCAGCTCCCCAGGCGCAGGGGGCATAGGGCAACCTACAGATACGCAGTATTTT	NA	TRBJ2-3	TRBV7-8	TRBD1
CASSPGTGFGYTF	TGTGCCAGCAGCCCCGGCACGGGGTTTGGCTACACCTTC	NA	TRBJ1-2	TRBV5-6	NA
CASSYGQYNQPQHF	TGTGCCAGCAGTTATGGGCAGTACAATCAGCCCCAGCATTTT	NA	TRBJ1-5	TRBV6-5	NA
CASSLEAVSYNEQFF	TGTGCCAGCAGTTTAGAGGCGGTCTCCTACAATGAGCAGTTCTTC	NA	TRBJ2-1	TRBV27	NA
CASSPAQGYNSPLHF	TGTGCCAGCAGCCCCGCGCAGGGCTATAATTCACCCCTCCACTTT	NA	TRBJ1-6	TRBV9	NA
CASSFPGQGNQPQHF	TGTGCCAGCTCATTTCCGGGACAGGGCAATCAGCCCCAGCATTTT	NA	TRBJ1-5	TRBV18	TRBD1
CAISETGFSGNTIYF	TGTGCCATCAGTGAAACAGGGTTCTCTGGAAACACCATATATTTT	NA	TRBJ1-3	TRBV10-3	NA
CASSLDLREQFF	TGTGCCAGCAGCTTAGATCTACGAGAGCAGTTCTTC	NA	TRBJ2-1	TRBV11-3	NA
CASSPLRGRQGETQYF	TGCGCCAGCAGCCCTCTGCGGGGGCGGCAGGGAGAGACCCAGTACTTC	NA	TRBJ2-5	TRBV4-1	NA
CASSPGVTGSYEQYF	TGTGCTAGCAGCCCCGGCGTGACAGGGTCCTACGAGCAGTACTTC	once	TRBJ2-7	TRBV7-7	TRBD1
CASSYRQDTEAFF	TGTGCCAGCAGTTACCGGCAGGACACTGAAGCTTTCTTT	NA	TRBJ1-1	TRBV6-5	NA
CAWSEGASGERYF	TGTGCCTGGAGTGAGGGGGCTAGCGGGGAGAGGTACTTC	NA	TRBJ2-7	TRBV30	TRBD2
CASSLAGTGVGYTF	TGTGCCAGCAGCTTAGCGGGGACAGGGGTGGGCTACACCTTC	NA	TRBJ1-2	TRBV7-2	TRBD1
CASSELLAITDTQYF	TGTGCCAGCAGTGAACTACTAGCGATCACAGATACGCAGTATTTT	NA	TRBJ2-3	TRBV2	TRBD2
CASNQQASEQFF	TGTGCCAGCAACCAACAGGCGAGTGAGCAGTTCTTC	NA	TRBJ2-1	TRBV2	NA
CASSPAQGASTDTQYF	TGTGCCAGCAGCCCCGCACAGGGGGCGAGCACAGATACGCAGTATTTT	NA	TRBJ2-3	TRBV7-9	TRBD1
CASSVNRRGRETQYF	TGTGCCAGCAGCGTAAACCGGAGGGGGCGAGAGACCCAGTACTTC	NA	TRBJ2-5	TRBV9	NA
CASSQDAQGTNTGELFF	TGCGCCAGCAGCCAAGACGCCCAGGGAACGAACACCGGGGAGCTGTTTTTT	few	TRBJ2-2	TRBV4-3	NA
CASSRSGGAGETQYF	TGTGCCAGCAGCCGGAGCGGGGGGGCCGGTGAGACCCAGTACTTC	NA	TRBJ2-5	TRBV11-2	TRBD2
CASSGQGHTEAFF	TGTGCCAGCAGCGGACAGGGTCACACTGAAGCTTTCTTT	NA	TRBJ1-1	TRBV9	TRBD1
CASSERTGVGTEAFF	TGTGCCAGCAGCGAGAGAACAGGGGTCGGCACTGAAGCTTTCTTT	few	TRBJ1-1	TRBV5-4	TRBD1
CASSVGGYSNQPQHF	TGTGCCAGCAGCGTAGGAGGGTATAGCAATCAGCCCCAGCATTTT	NA	TRBJ1-5	TRBV9	NA
CASSQGRGGSYEQYF	TGTGCCAGCAGCCAGGGTCGGGGGGGGTCCTACGAGCAGTACTTC	NA	TRBJ2-7	TRBV14	TRBD2
CASSSRKRGYNEQFF	TGTGCCAGCAGCTCCCGTAAGCGGGGGTACAATGAGCAGTTCTTC	once	TRBJ2-1	TRBV7-2	TRBD2
CAWSPLGTSDNEQFF	TGTGCCTGGAGTCCCCTTGGGACTAGCGACAATGAGCAGTTCTTC	once	TRBJ2-1	TRBV30	TRBD2
CASSLDGLGVYGYTF	TGTGCCAGCAGCTTAGATGGATTAGGGGTTTATGGCTACACCTTC	NA	TRBJ1-2	TRBV11-2	NA
CATSSGRGTYEQYF	TGTGCCACCAGCAGTGGGCGGGGAACCTACGAGCAGTACTTC	NA	TRBJ2-7	TRBV15	NA
CASSADRVLWEQYF	TGTGCCAGCAGTGCGGACAGGGTTTTGTGGGAGCAGTACTTC	NA	TRBJ2-7	TRBV13	TRBD1
CASSVYQGAAYGYTF	TGTGCCAGCAGTGTCTATCAGGGGGCCGCTTATGGCTACACCTTC	NA	TRBJ1-2	TRBV2	TRBD1
CASFPNAPGGDEQFF	TGTGCCAGCTTCCCGAACGCGCCTGGGGGGGATGAGCAGTTCTTC	NA	TRBJ2-1	TRBV27	TRBD2
CASSPVVRTGESYEQYF	TGTGCCAGTAGTCCGGTGGTAAGGACAGGCGAGTCCTACGAGCAGTACTTC	NA	TRBJ2-7	TRBV19	TRBD1
CASSSHRGPYEQYF	TGTGCCAGCAGCAGCCACAGGGGGCCCTACGAGCAGTACTTC	NA	TRBJ2-7	TRBV7-8	TRBD1
CASSHGDRGIANEKLFF	TGTGCCAGCAGCCACGGGGACAGGGGAATAGCTAATGAAAAACTGTTTTTT	NA	TRBJ1-4	TRBV9	TRBD1
CASSSSGTPYEQYF	TGTGCCAGCAGCTCCTCCGGGACACCCTACGAGCAGTACTTC	NA	TRBJ2-7	TRBV5-6	NA
CASSIDGEDEQYF	TGTGCCAGTAGTATAGATGGTGAGGACGAGCAGTACTTC	once	TRBJ2-7	TRBV19	NA
CAWSVSPQGARFTEAFF	TGTGCCTGGAGTGTATCTCCCCAGGGGGCGCGTTTCACTGAAGCTTTCTTT	NA	TRBJ1-1	TRBV30	TRBD1
CASSEARVPTDTQYF	TGTGCCAGCAGTGAAGCTCGGGTTCCCACAGATACGCAGTATTTT	NA	TRBJ2-3	TRBV6-1	NA